The 30 T cell receptor beta chains presented below share a single source sample, sequenced in a study of Graves' ophthalmopathy and Graves' hyperthyroidism. TCR beta CDR3 regions were amplified from RNA transcripts. First-round RT-PCR with HTBI primers preceded a second-round multiplex PCR. TCRdb recomputed calls from the multiplex PCR reads with MiXCR, one row per CDR3 protein. The sample records about 500,000 distinct CDR3 sequences, under 15% being singletons. Sequenced: blood. These receptors were obtained from a woman in her twenties or thirties with Graves' ophthalmopathy.

This clonotype was picked up many times. This chain connects TRBV7-6 to TRBJ1-1; D uncertain. This CDR3 is built from 14 residues. Looked up from germline, CDR1 is SGHVS and CDR2 is FNYEAQ. The V and J ends lost 3 bases and 3 bases respectively, with 11 bases between them. The CDR3 reads CASSLRRMDTEAFF. The DNA for the CDR3 is TGTGCCAGCAGCTTGAGGCGGATGGACACTGAAGCTTTCTTT.

This clonotype was recorded at least ten times. The chain recombines TRBV3-1 with TRBJ1-1; D may be TRBD1 (5 bases). This CDR3 spans 17 amino acids. V lost 1 base and J lost 5, with 20 bases in between. Germline-derived CDR1 and CDR2 are LGHDT and YNNKEL (reference sequence). The CDR3 DNA reads as TGTGCCAGCAGCCAAGCCAGAAGGCAGGGTAGGGGTACTGAAGCTTTCTTT. Residues: CASSQARRQGRGTEAFF.

This clonotype was recorded many times. This rearrangement joins TRBV28 to TRBJ1-1, with 11 bases aligning to TRBD1. Germline assignment: CDR1 MDHEN and CDR2 SYDVKM. The CDR3 extends over 17 amino acids. J was trimmed by 1 base and V by 4 bases; bases with no gene match: 8. CDR3 amino acids: CASSSLGQGGWNTEAFF. Here the CDR3 DNA reads TGTGCCAGCAGTTCCTTGGGACAGGGGGGTTGGAACACTGAAGCTTTCTTT.

The chain uses TRBV27 and TRBJ1-2, with D unclear. Germline CDR1 MNHEY, CDR2 SMNVEV (reference sequence). Trimming took 5 bases from V and 1 from J, leaving 14 bases between them. The CDR3 sequence is 15 residues long. CDR3 sequence (DNA): TGTGCCAGCAGTAAGCTGACGGAATTTAACTATGGCTACACCTTC. This codes for CASSKLTEFNYGYTF.

V gene TRBV19 combines with J gene TRBJ1-1; possible D gene TRBD1, 5 bases. Trimming stripped 5 bases from V and 5 bases from J, with 15 bases between. This CDR3 is built from 14 residues. Germline V gives CDR1 LNHDA, CDR2 SQIVND (reference sequence). The CDR3 loop reads CASSSGRGWTEAFF. CDR3 sequence (DNA): TGTGCCAGTAGTTCGGGTAGGGGATGGACTGAAGCTTTCTTT.

This clonotype was seen ten or more times. The chain uses TRBV28 and TRBJ1-5; 7 positions match TRBD1. Germline V gene data show CDR1 as MDHEN and CDR2 as SYDVKM. There are 18 residues in the CDR3. V dropped 6 bases and J dropped 6; count of bases not matched to a gene: 20. CDR3 sequence reads: CASSHTARDRVRSQPQHF. The CDR3, as DNA: TGTGCCAGCAGCCACACGGCCCGTGACAGGGTTCGTAGTCAGCCCCAGCATTTT.

This clonotype was seen at least ten times. The chain employs TRBV12-3 or TRBV12-4 and TRBJ2-7; no clear D. V lost 8 bases and J lost 3, with 14 bases in between. CDR3 length equals 13 residues. The CDR3 protein is CASRPGGYYEQYF. In nucleotides, the CDR3 is TGTGCCAGCCGCCCGGGCGGATACTACGAGCAGTACTTC.

This clonotype occurred many times. This rearrangement joins TRBV20-1 to TRBJ1-2; 10 bases match TRBD1. The V and J ends lost 4 bases and 5 bases, in that order; junction bases with no gene match: 4. The CDR3 is 13 amino acids. CDR1 and CDR2 from the germline V gene are DFQATT and SNEGSKA (reference sequence). CDR3 loop: CSAKGTGEYGYTF. The CDR3 nucleotides are TGCAGTGCTAAAGGGACAGGGGAATATGGCTACACCTTC.

This clonotype was detected only a few times. The chain couples TRBV5-8 to TRBJ2-2; D is uncertain. The CDR3 is 15 amino acids. Trimming left V 2 bases short and J 9 bases short, with 17 bases between. From germline, CDR1 is SGHTS and CDR2 YDEGEE. The CDR3 region has the DNA TGTGCCAGCAGCTTCAAGCTGACTCCGGAGCGGGAGCTGTTTTTT. Amino acid sequence: CASSFKLTPERELFF.

The table lists this clonotype with a count of one. A much bigger clone sits one base away, suggesting this may be a read error. The CDR3 does not end in the conserved phenylalanine or tryptophan, so this is likely a read error. The chain joins TRBV11-2 to TRBJ1-2; D remains ambiguous. The CDR3 sequence is 11 residues long. Trimming took off 3 bases at V and 8 bases at J, with 7 bases between the two ends. Germline V gene lookup returns CDR1 SGHAT and CDR2 FQNNGV. In DNA, the CDR3 is TGTGCCAGCAGCTTCTACGGAGGCTACACCGTC. Amino acid sequence: CASSFYGGYTV.

This chain connects TRBV28 to TRBJ2-2; TRBD1 aligns across 8 bases. The ends lost 4 bases at V and 1 base at J; junction bases unmatched: 5. The germline V gene has CDR1 MDHEN and CDR2 SYDVKM. The CDR3 runs 16 residues. DNA of the CDR3: TGTGCCAGCAGTTCTCCCGGACAGGGGAACACCGGGGAGCTGTTTTTT. This sequence encodes CASSSPGQGNTGELFF.

This clonotype was counted at least ten times. J is TRBJ2-7 and V is TRBV5-1, with 14 bases identical to TRBD2. The CDR3 has 14 residues. Germline-derived CDR1 and CDR2 are SGHRS and YFSETQ. With V trimmed by 4 bases and J by 6 bases, 3 bases remained unmatched. CDR3: CASSQGLAGVEQYF. The CDR3 DNA reads TGCGCCAGCAGCCAGGGACTAGCGGGAGTCGAGCAGTACTTC.

The V call is TRBV6-1, the J call TRBJ2-5, with D possibly TRBD1 on 7 matching bases. In germline, CDR1 is MNHNS, CDR2 SASEGT. The CDR3 runs to 16 residues. Between the trimmed V and J ends, which lost 0 bases and 4 bases, there was a span of 15 bases. The chain's CDR3 is CASSEAFRGAGETQYF. DNA of the CDR3: TGTGCCAGCAGTGAAGCGTTCAGGGGGGCGGGAGAGACCCAGTACTTC.

This clonotype has a handful of counts. The rearrangement joins TRBV4-2 to TRBJ1-1; D possibly corresponds to TRBD1 (6 bases). Per germline, CDR1 LGHNA and CDR2 YNFKEQ. Trimming pared 8 bases from V and 1 base from J, leaving 14 bases between. The CDR3 runs to 14 residues. DNA for the CDR3: TGTGCCAGCGGCCGGGACATCGAGAACACTGAAGCTTTCTTT. Protein product: CASGRDIENTEAFF.

This clonotype has ten or more counts. This sequence joins TRBV7-9 and TRBJ2-7, with TRBD2 identical over 10 bases. Germline V gene data show CDR1 as SEHNR and CDR2 as FQNEAQ (reference sequence). V shed 2 bases and J 6 bases; nucleotides not matched to a gene: 1. The CDR3 totals 13 residues. The CDR3 nucleotides read TGTGCCAGCAGCTTACTAGCGGGAGTCGAGCAGTACTTC. Its protein is CASSLLAGVEQYF.

This clonotype was counted many times. The V call is TRBV5-1, the J call TRBJ2-5, with 7 bases matching TRBD2. Per the germline V gene, CDR1 is SGHRS and CDR2 is YFSETQ. The CDR3 is made up of 11 amino acids. Losses at the gene ends were 7 bases for V and 5 bases for J; bases not matched to a gene: 2. CDR3 residues: CASYSGETQYF. CDR3 DNA: TGCGCCAGCTATAGCGGGGAGACCCAGTACTTC.

This clonotype has at least ten counts. In DNA form, the CDR3 reads TGTGCCAGCAGCCCGGGGGGTTTCGCTTCCTACGAGCAGTACTTC. It is translated as CASSPGGFASYEQYF. The chain is built from TRBV6-1 and TRBJ2-7; TRBD2 aligns across 7 bases. V was clipped by 6 bases and J by 1 base; unmatched bases: 9. The CDR3 runs 15 residues. The germline gives CDR1 MNHNS, CDR2 SASEGT.

In its sample, this clonotype was seen many times. This chain connects TRBV20-1 to TRBJ2-5; 11 positions agree with TRBD2. J gave up 1 base and V 4 bases, and 8 bases lay outside the gene matches. The length of the CDR3 is 16 residues. Germline CDR1 reads DFQATT; CDR2 reads SNEGSKA (reference sequence). CDR3 DNA: TGCAGTGCTATCCGACTAGCGGGGAGTCCCCAAGAGACCCAGTACTTC. Its translation: CSAIRLAGSPQETQYF.

There are many counts of this clonotype. This chain links TRBV2 with TRBJ2-2; 7 bases are shared with TRBD2. Germline V gene lookup returns CDR1 SNHLY and CDR2 FYNNEI. V lost 6 bases to trimming and J lost 1 base; unmatched junction nucleotides: 11. This CDR3 contains 17 residues. The CDR3 protein is CASSAPLGGGNTGELFF. As DNA, the CDR3 is TGTGCCAGCAGCGCTCCCCTCGGCGGGGGGAACACCGGGGAGCTGTTTTTT.

This clonotype was observed at least ten times. V is TRBV12-3 or TRBV12-4 and J is TRBJ2-7; TRBD1 matches 8 bases. J was trimmed by 2 bases and V by 6 bases; bases with no gene match: 9. The CDR3 consists of 15 residues. The CDR3 DNA reads TGTGCCAGCAGCATCGACACAGGGGGGACCTACGAGCAGTACTTC. This sequence encodes CASSIDTGGTYEQYF.

This chain uses TRBV15 with TRBJ1-5, with 8 bases that match TRBD1. There are 16 residues in the CDR3. CDR1 and CDR2 from the germline V gene are LNHNV and YYDKDF (reference sequence). Trimming cost V 2 bases and J 2 bases; bases outside gene matches: 5. The CDR3, as DNA: TGTGCCACCAGCAGACCAGACAGGGGCGGCAATCAGCCCCAGCATTTT. This translates into CATSRPDRGGNQPQHF. Full variable domain (rest looked up from reference TRBV15 and TRBJ1-5): DAMVIQNPRYQVTQFGKPVTLSCSQTLNHNVMYWYQQKSSQAPKLLFHYYDKDFNNEADTPDNFQSRRPNTSFCFLDIRSPGLGDTAMYLCATSRPDRGGNQPQHFGDGTRLSIL.

This clonotype has at least ten counts. One end of the junction varies from germline; a read error may be responsible. This CDR3 is CASSLETGELFF. The CDR3 DNA reads as TGTGCCAGCAGTTTAGAGACCGGGGAGCTGTTTTTT. This rearrangement joins TRBV5-1 to TRBJ2-2, with D unclear. CDR1 is SGHRS, CDR2 YFSETQ, per germline. There are 12 residues in the CDR3.

The sample holds many counts of this clonotype. The chain uses TRBV12-5 and TRBJ1-1; D not certain. With 11 bases removed from V and 1 base from J, the gap between germline ends came to 14 bases. The CDR3 sequence is 13 residues long. Germline V gives CDR1 LGHNT, CDR2 FRNRAP. The CDR3 loop is CAGRPGENTEAFF. CDR3 DNA: TGTGCTGGGCGCCCCGGGGAGAACACTGAAGCTTTCTTT.

This clonotype was seen at least ten times. The CDR3 DNA reads TGTGCCAGCAGTTTATCCGTGGACAGGGAAATCGGGGAGCTGTTTTTT. Translated: CASSLSVDREIGELFF. The rearrangement links TRBV28 to TRBJ2-2, with 8 bases aligning to TRBD1. The V and J ends lost 1 base and 7 bases, in that order; junction bases with no gene match: 8. CDR1 is MDHEN and CDR2 is SYDVKM in the germline V gene. The CDR3 is made up of 16 amino acids.

V gene TRBV27 combines with J gene TRBJ1-1; no reliable D call. Germline CDR1 is MNHEY and CDR2 is SMNVEV (reference sequence). Deletions cut 3 bases from V and 2 bases from J, with 13 bases between. CDR3 length: 15 amino acids. Written as DNA, the CDR3 is TGTGCCAGCAGTTTCCTAGCCAGACTCAACACTGAAGCTTTCTTT. Translated, it gives CASSFLARLNTEAFF.

V gene TRBV28 combines with J gene TRBJ1-1; the match to TRBD1 covers 8 bases. The CDR3 contains 13 residues. Germline values: CDR1 MDHEN, CDR2 SYDVKM. The CDR3 spells CALGPGQATEAFF. The CDR3 DNA reads TGTGCTCTGGGTCCGGGACAGGCCACTGAAGCTTTCTTT.

At least ten counts were recorded for this clonotype. This chain links TRBV12-3 or TRBV12-4 with TRBJ2-5, with 8 bases identical to TRBD1. Trimming at V came to 6 bases and at J to 5 bases, leaving 8 bases not matched to a gene. The CDR3 totals 14 residues. As DNA, the CDR3 is TGTGCCAGCAGCGAGGACAGGGCGGAGGAGACCCAGTACTTC. The encoded protein is CASSEDRAEETQYF.

This clonotype came up many times. The chain recombines TRBV28 with TRBJ2-2; 7 nucleotides align to TRBD1. Losses at the gene ends were 4 bases for V and 1 base for J; bases not matched to a gene: 3. The CDR3 spans 15 residues. Germline loops: CDR1 MDHEN, CDR2 SYDVKM. CDR3 sequence (DNA): TGTGCCAGCAGTTCTACAGGGGAGAACACCGGGGAGCTGTTTTTT. Its protein product is CASSSTGENTGELFF.

The chain carries TRBV19 and TRBJ1-1; no reliable D call. This CDR3 is built from 13 residues. Germline lookup yields CDR1 LNHDA and CDR2 SQIVND (reference sequence). The ends were cut back, 3 bases at V and 7 bases at J, with 12 bases in the middle. The CDR3 DNA follows: TGTGCCAGTAGTATCGGTCCTGGGTTTGAAGCTTTCTTT. Protein sequence: CASSIGPGFEAFF.

This clonotype was seen many times. The chain carries TRBV6-1 and TRBJ2-7; 8 nucleotides match TRBD1. The CDR3 length is 15 residues. From germline, CDR1 is MNHNS and CDR2 SASEGT. Losses at the gene ends were 6 bases for V and 7 bases for J; bases not matched to a gene: 14. CDR3 loop: CASSEQDQGAEEQYF. CDR3 DNA sequence: TGTGCCAGCAGCGAACAAGACCAGGGGGCGGAAGAGCAGTACTTC.